One and the same sample provided the 17 T cell receptor beta chains below, sequenced in a study of blood T cells in healthy people across ages. A second PCR of roughly 6 to 12 cycles used a sample-barcoded 5' primer and a J-beta primer mix. Using its own MiXCR run on the 5' RACE reads, TCRdb lists one record per CDR3 protein. The table has 1.4 million or so distinct CDR3 sequences, around 40% seen once. The sequencing input was blood. The origin of the receptors is a woman in her late teens or twenties in good health.

The V gene is TRBV6-2 or TRBV6-3, the J gene TRBJ2-7; maybe TRBD1 (5 bases). The J call is in doubt because the DNA end fits TRBJ2-5 better. The CDR3 length is 14 residues. The germline V gene has CDR1 MNHEY and CDR2 SVGEGT. The CDR3 here is CASSYQGSRQTQYF. CDR3 DNA: TGTGCCAGCAGTTACCAGGGTTCGAGGCAGACCCAGTACTTC.

The chain carries TRBV20-1 and TRBJ2-7, with 8 bases lining up with TRBD2. The CDR3 extends over 12 amino acids. CDR1 is DFQATT and CDR2 is SNEGSKA in the germline V gene (reference sequence). V gave up 3 bases and J gave up 5 bases; unmatched junction bases: 3. CDR3 nucleotide sequence: TGCAGTGCTAGGGGACTAGACCACGAGCAGTACTTC. Its translation: CSARGLDHEQYF.

This chain joins TRBV6-6 and TRBJ1-1, with D unresolved. Deletions cut 5 bases from V and 6 bases from J, with 19 bases between. CDR3 length: 15 residues. Per germline, CDR1 MNHNY and CDR2 SVGAGI (reference sequence). In nucleotides, the CDR3 is TGTGCCAGCAGTCCCCTTGCCGATTGGGAGGCTGAAGCTTTCTTT. Protein sequence: CASSPLADWEAEAFF.

The rearrangement uses TRBV27 and TRBJ2-1, with D possibly matching TRBD1 (5 bases). Germline V gives CDR1 MNHEY, CDR2 SMNVEV (reference sequence). V lost 3 bases and J 5 bases, leaving 11 bases between the germline ends. The CDR3 consists of 14 residues. The chain's CDR3 is CASSLTTANNEQFF. DNA of the CDR3: TGTGCCAGCAGTTTGACGACAGCAAACAATGAGCAGTTCTTC.

This clonotype was seen repeatedly, ten times or more. This chain uses TRBV6-2 or TRBV6-3 with TRBJ2-5; D unresolved. This CDR3 has 12 residues. CDR1 is MNHEY, CDR2 SVGEGT, per germline. Trimming removed 2 bases at V and 2 bases at J, with 3 bases between. For the CDR3, the DNA is TGTGCCAGCAGTTACGGTCAAGAGACCCAGTACTTC. Amino acids: CASSYGQETQYF.

This sequence joins TRBV27 and TRBJ2-5; no clear D. Trimming removed 6 bases from V and 7 bases from J, with 12 bases in between. The CDR3 has 12 amino acids. Germline CDR1 and CDR2: MNHEY and SMNVEV (reference sequence). The CDR3 DNA sequence: TGTGCCAGCAGCAACGTCCCGGGGACCCAGTACTTC. Amino acids: CASSNVPGTQYF.

The rearrangement links TRBV4-1 to TRBJ1-4; TRBD1 aligns across 7 bases. Trimming removed 2 bases from V and 0 bases from J; junction bases left unmatched: 6. This CDR3 spans 17 amino acids. Germline CDR1 and CDR2: MGHRA and YSYEKL. DNA of the CDR3: TGCGCCAGCAGCCAACCGGGACAGACGACAACTAATGAAAAACTGTTTTTT. Translating it yields CASSQPGQTTTNEKLFF.

This clonotype has just a few counts. The chain's CDR3 is CASSKAGDGAYNEQFF. The CDR3 region has the DNA TGTGCCAGCAGCAAAGCTGGGGATGGGGCCTACAATGAGCAGTTCTTC. J is TRBJ2-1 and V is TRBV21-1. TRBV21-1 is marked as a pseudogene. CDR3 length: 16 residues.

The chain couples TRBV7-2 to TRBJ2-4, with D perhaps TRBD2 (5 bases). The CDR3 covers 16 residues. Looked up from germline, CDR1 is SGHTA and CDR2 is FQGNSA. With 5 bases removed from V and 0 bases from J, the gap between germline ends came to 14 bases. CDR3 nucleotide sequence: TGTGCCAGCAGCCCTCCCGGGAACCTAGCCAAAAACATTCAGTACTTC. Translating it yields CASSPPGNLAKNIQYF.

This clonotype showed up just a few times. The chain couples TRBV29-1 to TRBJ1-2; TRBD1 might be the D (5 bases). Trimming left V 4 bases short and J 8 bases short, with 11 bases between. CDR1 SQVTM and CDR2 ANQGSEA come from the germline V gene. This CDR3 contains 11 residues. The CDR3 DNA reads TGCAGCGTTGCGGGGAGGGACGGCTACACCTTC. Its protein product is CSVAGRDGYTF.

The chain uses TRBV7-2 and TRBJ1-6, with 7 positions matching TRBD1. With 5 bases clipped from V and 5 bases from J, the junction kept 9 bases outside the gene matches. The CDR3 loop spans 16 amino acids. Germline CDR1 SGHTA, CDR2 FQGNSA. The CDR3 protein is CASSRTGDLNNSPLHF. Written as DNA, the CDR3 is TGTGCCAGCAGCCGTACAGGGGACCTTAATAATTCACCCCTCCACTTT.

The genes are TRBV20-1 and TRBJ2-7, with TRBD2 matching over 8 bases. Trimming cost V 0 bases and J 3 bases; bases outside gene matches: 7. Germline CDR1 is DFQATT and CDR2 is SNEGSKA (reference sequence). The CDR3 is 15 residues long. CDR3 coding DNA: TGCAGTGCTAGAGATTTGCAGCGGGAGATCTACGAGCAGTACTTC. Translation: CSARDLQREIYEQYF.

This clonotype came up many times. The chain uses TRBV7-8 and TRBJ1-5; D gene ambiguous. Germline values: CDR1 SGHVS, CDR2 FQNEAQ. V shed 3 bases and J shed 5 bases, with 8 bases lying between them. There are 13 residues in the CDR3. The CDR3 DNA is TGTGCCAGCAGCTTTTTCGGGGATCAGCCCCAGCATTTT. Translation gives CASSFFGDQPQHF.

The table lists this clonotype with a few counts. The chain links TRBV10-3 to TRBJ2-1, with 13 bases matching TRBD2. V lost 0 bases and J lost 4; bases outside the gene matches: 0. Germline assignment: CDR1 ENHRY and CDR2 SYGVKD. This CDR3 is built from 16 residues. The CDR3 region is CAISESTSGRYNEQFF. For the CDR3, the DNA is TGTGCCATCAGTGAGTCGACTAGCGGGAGGTACAATGAGCAGTTCTTC.

This sequence joins TRBV7-8 and TRBJ2-7; 7 nucleotides line up with TRBD1. The V gene end was trimmed by 3 bases and the J gene end by 3 bases; junction bases not matched to a gene: 5. Germline V gene sequence: CDR1 SGHVS, CDR2 FQNEAQ. This CDR3 is built from 14 residues. Here the CDR3 DNA reads TGTGCCAGCAGCTTCGGACAGGCAATCTACGAGCAGTACTTC. It specifies CASSFGQAIYEQYF.

This clonotype was detected only a few times. J is TRBJ2-1 and V is TRBV20-1; possibly TRBD1 or TRBD2 for D (6 bases each). V was trimmed by 2 bases and J by 0 bases, leaving 8 bases between them. Germline assignment: CDR1 DFQATT and CDR2 SNEGSKA (reference sequence). The CDR3 totals 14 residues. The CDR3 sequence is CSARRGASYNEQFF. CDR3 DNA: TGCAGTGCTAGAAGGGGGGCCTCCTACAATGAGCAGTTCTTC.

This clonotype came up once. CDR3 DNA sequence: TGCGCCAGCAGCGTGGGACAGGGGTACACTGAAGCTTTCTTT. Its translation: CASSVGQGYTEAFF. V is TRBV5-1 and J is TRBJ1-1; 10 nucleotides align to TRBD1. V was pared by 4 bases and J by 3 bases, with 3 bases of the junction left unmatched. Germline values: CDR1 SGHRS, CDR2 YFSETQ. This CDR3 region has 14 residues.